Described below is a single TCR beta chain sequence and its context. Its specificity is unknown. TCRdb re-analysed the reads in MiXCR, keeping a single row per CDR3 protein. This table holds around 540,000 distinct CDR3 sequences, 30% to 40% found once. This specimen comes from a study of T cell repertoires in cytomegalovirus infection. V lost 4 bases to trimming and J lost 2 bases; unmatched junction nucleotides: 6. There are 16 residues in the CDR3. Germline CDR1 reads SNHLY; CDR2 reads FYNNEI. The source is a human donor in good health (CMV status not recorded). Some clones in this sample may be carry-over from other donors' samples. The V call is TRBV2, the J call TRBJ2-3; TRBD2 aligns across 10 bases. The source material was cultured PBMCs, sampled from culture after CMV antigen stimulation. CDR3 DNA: TGTGCCAGCAGTGGGGTAGCGGGAGGCCCCACAGATACGCAGTATTTT. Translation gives CASSGVAGGPTDTQYF.